These T cell receptor beta chains were read from a single sample in a study of shared clonotypes between healthy human individuals. The method was immunoSEQ multiplex PCR; TCRdb's version includes in-frame clones alone and lacks a portion of them. The sample includes some 1.4 million clones, roughly 96% of them seen just once. The specimen sequenced was naive CD4+ T cells sorted from blood. These TCRs come from a young man in good health. Each CDR3 is given with its conserved first and last residue. Fields, in order: V gene, clone size, J gene, D gene, CDR3 protein, CDR3 DNA. The D gene is left open where the match is weak. The size field is filled for only some rows; it gives once, few, many or a size class.

TRBV27	.	TRBJ1-2	.	CASSSGTLIGYTF	TGTGCCAGCAGTTCGGGAACACTCATTGGCTACACCTTC
TRBV7-9	once	TRBJ2-6	TRBD2	CFLTSGTPSGANVLTF	TGTTTTCTGACTAGCGGGACTCCCTCTGGGGCCAACGTCCTGACTTTC
TRBV6-5	.	TRBJ2-5	.	CASRESGQETQYF	TGTGCCAGCAGAGAAAGCGGGCAAGAGACCCAGTACTTC
TRBV28	.	TRBJ2-7	TRBD1	CASSSGHRGSYEQYF	TGTGCCAGCAGTTCCGGCCACAGGGGGTCCTACGAGCAGTACTTC
TRBV28	.	TRBJ1-1	.	CARGASEAFF	TGTGCCAGAGGGGCCTCTGAAGCTTTCTTT
TRBV6-5	once	TRBJ2-2	.	CASSYSGSMTGELFF	TGTGCCAGCAGTTACTCAGGGTCAATGACGGGGGAGCTGTTTTTT
TRBV6-6	.	TRBJ2-1	.	CASSLGDPSYNEQFF	TGTGCTAGCAGTCTCGGGGACCCCTCCTACAATGAGCAGTTCTTC
TRBV7-6	.	TRBJ2-2	.	CASSLARVAGELFF	TGTGCCAGCAGCTTAGCTCGTGTGGCCGGGGAGCTGTTTTTT
TRBV25-1	once	TRBJ2-5	.	CASSTPYQETQYF	TGTGCCAGCTCTACACCTTACCAAGAGACCCAGTACTTC
TRBV5-1	once	TRBJ1-4	TRBD1	CASSPGTGGIEKLFF	TGCGCCAGCAGCCCGGGGACAGGGGGAATTGAAAAACTGTTTTTT
TRBV9	.	TRBJ2-1	.	CASSVLAGASYNEQFF	TGTGCCAGCAGCGTACTGGCGGGGGCCTCCTACAATGAGCAGTTCTTC
TRBV7-9	.	TRBJ1-4	.	CASSTPRGGSNEKLFF	TGTGCCAGCAGCACTCCGCGCGGGGGTTCTAATGAAAAACTGTTTTTT
TRBV5-8	once	TRBJ2-1	.	CASSLARDYNEQFF	TGTGCCAGCAGCTTGGCCCGAGATTATAATGAGCAGTTCTTC
TRBV15	.	TRBJ2-7	.	CATSRGESYEQYF	TGTGCCACCAGCAGAGGGGAATCCTACGAGCAGTACTTC
TRBV5-1	.	TRBJ1-2	TRBD1	CASSPDRGDENTF	TGCGCCAGCAGCCCTGACAGGGGTGATGAGAACACCTTC
TRBV11-2	.	TRBJ2-7	.	CASSPSREAFREQYF	TGTGCCAGCAGCCCCTCGCGAGAAGCCTTTCGGGAGCAGTACTTC
TRBV28	.	TRBJ2-7	TRBD1	CATTSIGTAVFEQYF	TGTGCCACCACATCAATCGGGACAGCCGTCTTCGAGCAGTACTTC
TRBV6-5	once	TRBJ1-2	TRBD1	CASSFGQGGGYTF	TGTGCCAGCAGCTTCGGACAGGGAGGAGGCTACACCTTC
TRBV28	.	TRBJ1-1	.	CASSLWGGEAFF	TGTGCCAGCAGTTTATGGGGAGGTGAAGCTTTCTTT
TRBV28	.	TRBJ1-2	.	CATLTQGNRGYTF	TGTGCCACCCTCACGCAGGGGAATCGTGGCTACACCTTC
TRBV5-4	.	TRBJ1-4	.	CASSPQSGATNEKLFF	TGTGCCAGCAGCCCTCAGTCGGGGGCAACTAATGAAAAACTGTTTTTT
TRBV2	.	TRBJ1-2	TRBD1	CASSPRTGGNYGYTF	TGTGCCAGCAGTCCAAGGACAGGGGGCAACTATGGCTACACCTTC
TRBV9	.	TRBJ1-1	.	CASSEGGMNTEAFF	TGTGCCAGCAGCGAAGGCGGGATGAACACTGAAGCTTTCTTT
TRBV5-3	.	TRBJ2-7	.	CASSLRYEQYF	TGTGCCAGCAGCCTTAGATACGAGCAGTACTTC
TRBV10-3	.	TRBJ2-1	.	CATRTVSNEQFF	TGTGCCACCAGGACAGTCTCCAATGAGCAGTTCTTC
TRBV28	.	TRBJ1-1	.	CASSLYLGLNTEAFF	TGTGCCAGCAGTTTATACTTAGGCCTGAACACTGAAGCTTTCTTT